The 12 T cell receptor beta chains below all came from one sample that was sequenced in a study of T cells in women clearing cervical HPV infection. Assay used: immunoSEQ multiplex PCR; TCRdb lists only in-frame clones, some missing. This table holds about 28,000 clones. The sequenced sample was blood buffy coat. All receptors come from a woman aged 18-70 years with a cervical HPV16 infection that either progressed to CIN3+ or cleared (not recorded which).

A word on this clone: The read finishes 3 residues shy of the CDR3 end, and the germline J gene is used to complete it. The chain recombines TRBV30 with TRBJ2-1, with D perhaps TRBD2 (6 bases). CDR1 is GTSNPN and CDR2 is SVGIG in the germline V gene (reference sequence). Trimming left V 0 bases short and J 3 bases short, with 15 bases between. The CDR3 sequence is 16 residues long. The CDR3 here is CAWSVIFGEDYNEQFF. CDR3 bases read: TGTGCCTGGAGTGTCATCTTCGGGGAGGACTACAATGAG.

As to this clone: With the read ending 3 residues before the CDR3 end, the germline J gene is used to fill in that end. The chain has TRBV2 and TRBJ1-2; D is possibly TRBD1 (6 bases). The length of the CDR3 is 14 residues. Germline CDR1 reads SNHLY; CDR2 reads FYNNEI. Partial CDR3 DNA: TGTGCCAGCAAACCGAGCGGGGGCAACTACGAC. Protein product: CASKPSGGNYD. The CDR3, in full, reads CASKPSGGNYDYTF.

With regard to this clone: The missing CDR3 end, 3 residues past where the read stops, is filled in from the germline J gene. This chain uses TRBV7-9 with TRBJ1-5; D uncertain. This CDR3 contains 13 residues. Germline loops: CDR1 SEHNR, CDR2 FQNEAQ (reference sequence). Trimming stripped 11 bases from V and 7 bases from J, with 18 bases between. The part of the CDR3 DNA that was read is TGTGCCGCCACGGATCGGGTAGAACAGCCC. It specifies CAATDRVEQP. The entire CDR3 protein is CAATDRVEQPQHF. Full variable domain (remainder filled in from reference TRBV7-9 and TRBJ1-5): DTGVSQNPRHKITKRGQNVTFRCDPISEHNRLYWYRQTLGQGPEFLTYFQNEAQLEKSRLLSDRFSAERPKGSFSTLEIQRTEQGDSAMYLCAATDRVEQPQHFGDGTRLSIL.

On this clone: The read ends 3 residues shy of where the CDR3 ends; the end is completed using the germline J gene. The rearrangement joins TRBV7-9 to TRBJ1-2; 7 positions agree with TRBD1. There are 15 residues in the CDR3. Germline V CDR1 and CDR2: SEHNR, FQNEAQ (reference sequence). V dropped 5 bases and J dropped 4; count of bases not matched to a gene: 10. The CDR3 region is CASSPDRTLPYGYTF. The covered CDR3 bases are TGTGCCAGCAGCCCGGACAGGACCCTCCCCTATGGC.

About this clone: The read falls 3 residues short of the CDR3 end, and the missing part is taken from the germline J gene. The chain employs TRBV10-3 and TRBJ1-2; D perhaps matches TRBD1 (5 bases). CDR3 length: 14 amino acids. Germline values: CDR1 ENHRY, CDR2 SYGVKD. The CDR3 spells CAITPRRGFEGYTF. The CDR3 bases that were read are TGTGCCATCACCCCCCGGCGGGGGTTCGAAGGC.

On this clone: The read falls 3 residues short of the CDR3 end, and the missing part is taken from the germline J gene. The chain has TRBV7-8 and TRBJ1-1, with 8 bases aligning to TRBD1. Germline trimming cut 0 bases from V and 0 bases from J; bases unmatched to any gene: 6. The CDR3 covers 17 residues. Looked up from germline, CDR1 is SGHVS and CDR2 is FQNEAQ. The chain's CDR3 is CASSLAFGQGLNTEAFF. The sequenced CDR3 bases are TGTGCCAGCAGCTTAGCCTTTGGACAGGGTTTGAACACTGAA.

The DNA read from the CDR3 is TGTGCCTGGGGGAGCGGGAGCTCCTACGAG. The encoded protein is CAWGSGSSYE. The whole CDR3 sequence is CAWGSGSSYEQYF. J is TRBJ2-7 and V is TRBV30; 8 bases align to TRBD2. The read falls 3 residues short of the CDR3 end, and the missing part is taken from the germline J gene. Losses at the gene ends were 5 bases for V and 0 bases for J; bases not matched to a gene: 3. CDR3 size: 13 residues. Germline V lookup: CDR1 GTSNPN, CDR2 SVGIG (reference sequence). The whole variable domain, filled in from reference TRBV30 and TRBJ2-7, reads SQTIHQWPATLVQPVGSPLSLECTVEGTSNPNLYWYRQAAGRGLQLLFYSVGIGQISSEVPQNLSASRPQDRQFILSSKKLLLSDSGFYLCAWGSGSSYEQYFGPGTRLTVT.

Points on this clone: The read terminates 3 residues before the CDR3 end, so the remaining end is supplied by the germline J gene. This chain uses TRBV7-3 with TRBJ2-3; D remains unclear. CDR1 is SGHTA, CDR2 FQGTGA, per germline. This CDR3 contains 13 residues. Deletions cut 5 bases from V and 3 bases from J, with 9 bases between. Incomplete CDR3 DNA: TGTGCCAGCAGCCAGGATAGAACAGATACG. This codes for CASSQDRTDT. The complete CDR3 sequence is CASSQDRTDTQYF.

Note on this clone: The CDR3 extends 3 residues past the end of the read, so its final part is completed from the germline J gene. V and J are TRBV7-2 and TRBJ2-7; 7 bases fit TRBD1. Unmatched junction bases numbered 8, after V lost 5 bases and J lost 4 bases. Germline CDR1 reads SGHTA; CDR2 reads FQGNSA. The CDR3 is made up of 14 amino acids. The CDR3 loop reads CASSPQAGGYEQYF. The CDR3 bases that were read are TGTGCCAGCAGCCCTCAGGCAGGGGGTTACGAG.

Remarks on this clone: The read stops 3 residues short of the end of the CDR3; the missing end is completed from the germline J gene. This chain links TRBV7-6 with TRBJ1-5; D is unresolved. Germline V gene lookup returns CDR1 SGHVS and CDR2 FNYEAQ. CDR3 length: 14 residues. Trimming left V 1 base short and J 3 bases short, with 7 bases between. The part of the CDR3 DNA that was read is TGTGCCAGCAGCTTAGAAGGGTCCAATCAGCCC. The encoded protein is CASSLEGSNQP. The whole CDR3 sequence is CASSLEGSNQPQHF.

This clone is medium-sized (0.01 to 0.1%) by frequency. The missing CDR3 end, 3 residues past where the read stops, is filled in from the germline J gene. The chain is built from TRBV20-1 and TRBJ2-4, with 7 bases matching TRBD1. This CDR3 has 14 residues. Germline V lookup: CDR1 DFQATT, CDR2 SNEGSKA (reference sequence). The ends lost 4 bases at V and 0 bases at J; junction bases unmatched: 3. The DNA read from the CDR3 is TGCAGTGCTACGGACAGGACAGCCAAAAACATT. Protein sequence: CSATDRTAKNI. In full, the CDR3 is CSATDRTAKNIQYF.

CDR3 in amino acids: CASSILGGYDYTF. The part of the CDR3 DNA that was read is TGTGCCAGTAGTATTCTCGGGGGATACGAC. The rearrangement joins TRBV19 to TRBJ1-2; maybe TRBD1 (5 bases). Coverage ceases 3 residues before the CDR3 finishes, and the germline J gene fills in the end. The germline V gene encodes CDR1 LNHDA and CDR2 SQIVND (reference sequence). The CDR3 contains 13 residues.